What follows are 9 T cell receptor beta chains derived from one specimen sequenced in a study of cytomegalovirus exposure and HLA in healthy donors. With 60 Vbeta and 13 Jbeta primers, the PCR was carried out. Assay used: immunoSEQ multiplex PCR; TCRdb lists only in-frame clones, some missing. The sample has 76,000 or so clones, around 70% seen once. Material: PBMCs. Source of these receptors: a woman aged 40 to 49 in good health and CMV-seropositive.

This clone was seen a handful of times. The CDR3 sequence is CASSAFTGGDQPQHF. In DNA, the CDR3 is TGCGCCAGCAGTGCCTTTACAGGGGGCGATCAGCCCCAGCATTTT. The chain employs TRBV10-1 and TRBJ1-5, with 9 bases matching TRBD1. V gave up 4 bases and J gave up 5 bases; unmatched junction bases: 6. This CDR3 is 15 amino acids long. Germline CDR1 is WNHNN and CDR2 is SYGVQD (reference sequence).

In this sample, this clone turned up a few times. The chain combines TRBV7-2 with TRBJ2-3, with 10 positions matching TRBD2. Germline V gene lookup returns CDR1 SGHTA and CDR2 FQGNSA. V lost 2 bases and J lost 1; bases outside the gene matches: 6. CDR3 size: 17 residues. Written as DNA, the CDR3 is TGTGCCAGCAGCTTATTCGGCCTAGCGGGGGGCACAGATACGCAGTATTTT. It codes for CASSLFGLAGGTDTQYF.

The rearrangement links TRBV29-1 to TRBJ1-4, with D tentatively TRBD1 (5 bases). Trimming removed 7 bases at V and 4 bases at J, with 10 bases between. Germline V gene data show CDR1 as SQVTM and CDR2 as ANQGSEA. CDR3 length equals 12 residues. CDR3 nucleotide sequence: TGCAGCGCGGGCAGGGTTAATGAAAAACTGTTTTTT. Protein: CSAGRVNEKLFF.

V is TRBV7-9 and J is TRBJ2-2, with a possible D match to TRBD1 (6 bases). Trimming left V 4 bases short and J 3 bases short, with 21 bases between. Looked up from germline, CDR1 is SEHNR and CDR2 is FQNEAQ (reference sequence). This CDR3 has 18 residues. The CDR3 spells CASSSFGTGIIYTGELFF. The DNA of the CDR3 is TGTGCCAGCAGCTCGTTCGGTACAGGGATTATCTACACCGGGGAGCTGTTTTTT.

V is TRBV30 and J is TRBJ1-4, with 8 bases matching TRBD1. The length of the CDR3 is 17 residues. J lost 6 bases, V lost 1 base, and 13 bases had no gene match. The V gene's germline CDR1 is GTSNPN and CDR2 SVGIG (reference sequence). As DNA, the CDR3 is TGTGCCTGGAGTGCCTACTCAAAAAACAGGGGGGATGAAAAACTGTTTTTT. The encoded protein is CAWSAYSKNRGDEKLFF.

This clone was recorded a few times. This chain joins TRBV6-6 and TRBJ2-7; TRBD2 agrees at 10 bases. The V gene's germline CDR1 is MNHNY and CDR2 SVGAGI (reference sequence). The CDR3 is 14 amino acids. J gave up 5 bases and V 6 bases, and 7 bases lay outside the gene matches. The CDR3 nucleotides are TGTGCCAGCAGAGTAGCGGGAGGATCCCACGAGCAGTACTTC. Translated, it gives CASRVAGGSHEQYF.

This clone was found once. Compared with germline, one end of the junction differs, possibly owing to a read error. This chain links TRBV9 with TRBJ2-3; TRBD1 agrees at 7 bases. Germline V gene lookup returns CDR1 SGDLS and CDR2 YYNGEE. The CDR3 loop spans 12 amino acids. The CDR3 DNA reads TGTGCCAGCAGCGTAGCTCAGGGGGTCTTGTCCTTT. Encoded protein: CASSVAQGVLSF.

This clone was detected only a few times. Because the CDR3 is missing its conserved closing phenylalanine or tryptophan, this is likely a read error. The V gene is TRBV16, the J gene TRBJ1-2, with D possibly matching TRBD1 (6 bases). This CDR3 contains 15 residues. The germline V gene encodes CDR1 KGHSY and CDR2 FQNENV. Trimming took 0 bases from V and 2 from J, leaving 10 bases between them. The CDR3 region is CASSQSGTGNYGYTV. CDR3 in DNA: TGTGCCAGCAGCCAATCGGGAACAGGGAACTATGGCTACACCGTC.

The chain uses TRBV10-3 and TRBJ2-2; maybe TRBD1 (6 bases). Germline lookup yields CDR1 ENHRY and CDR2 SYGVKD. V dropped 6 bases and J dropped 5 bases, with 19 bases sitting between them. The CDR3 covers 16 residues. Written as DNA, the CDR3 is TGTGCCATCAGCGAGCCTGCGACAGGACTTACCGGGGAGCTGTTTTTT. Protein sequence: CAISEPATGLTGELFF.